This TCR beta chain was profiled in a study of T cells in Graves' hyperthyroidism and ophthalmopathy. With V trimmed by 0 bases and J by 4 bases, 22 bases remained unmatched. Germline values: CDR1 MNHEY, CDR2 SVGEGT. The CDR3 loop spans 21 amino acids. The sample holds many counts of this clonotype. From RNA transcripts, TCR beta CDR3 regions were amplified. The HTBI primer set was used in a first-round RT-PCR of the TCR CDR3. Each CDR3 protein gets one entry after TCRdb re-called the multiplex PCR reads with MiXCR. The table includes 250,000 to 300,000 distinct CDR3 sequences, roughly 19% detected once.

This TCR derives from a man between 50 and 59 years old with Graves' ophthalmopathy. The V and J genes are TRBV6-2 or TRBV6-3 and TRBJ2-7, with 9 bases identical to TRBD1. The source material was blood. CDR3 DNA: TGTGCCAGCAGTTACTCGATGACAGGGGGGTACCCTGGGACTATACTTTACGAGCAGTACTTC. It codes for CASSYSMTGGYPGTILYEQYF.